This TCR beta chain is drawn from a study of blood T cells in healthy people across ages (dated by TCRdb to between 2014 and 2017). With regard to the full study: In model experiments, template switching captured roughly one uniquely barcoded TCR beta cDNA molecule for every two T cells. To track age-related changes in TCR beta repertoire diversity, the study relied on deep sequencing normalized with unique cDNA molecular identifiers. Four age groups were formed from the donors: young (average approximately 15 years), middle-aged (approximately 42), aged (over 55) and long-lived (around 80). To avoid experimental bias, donors of different ages were randomly spread across the sequencing lanes. The study analyzed two additional independent replicas of 1 million unique cDNA reads from the same blood draw for two donors, one aged 18 to 29 and one aged 80 or older. Overall study outcomes, separate from this receptor: Because the CMV infection status of the donors was unknown, age-related changes in expanded clonotypes may potentially have been confounded. Estimates of total diversity from one million sequenced T cells were regarded as lower bounds and underestimates. Observed TCR beta diversity correlated strongly with the percentage of naive T cells measured by flow cytometry. The long-lived group showed more naive CD4+ T cells, fewer expanded clones and increased TCR diversity than the aged group, suggesting age selection. As age increased, observed TCR beta diversity per million T cells dropped in a roughly linear way, and a significant reduction was already evident by age around 41. Bulk unsorted PBMC profiling prevented conclusive comparison of naive and antigen-experienced compartments.

Systemically healthy Caucasian individuals from Russia, some 36 in total and aged roughly 6 to 90 years, were included as donors. Each donor gave ten milliliters of peripheral blood, collected into EDTA-treated Vacutainer tubes. Ficoll-Paque density-gradient centrifugation was used to isolate PBMCs, with at least 6.5 million per sample. Trizol reagent was used to extract total RNA from PBMCs, with at least 5.5 micrograms per sample. For every donor, an aliquot of PBMCs went through flow cytometry to measure the percentages of naive CD45RAhigh/CD27high T cells. Library prep was done by 5' RACE. The sample was run on an Illumina HiSeq 2500. A second PCR of roughly 7 to 11 cycles was performed with a sample-barcoded 5' primer and a J-beta primer mix. A unique molecular identifier was introduced onto each TCR beta cDNA molecule by a template-switch 5' adaptor carrying 12 random nucleotides. At least 2.5 million CDR3-containing paired-end reads were obtained from each sample. The Mint cDNA synthesis kit, primed by a TRBC-specific oligonucleotide, was used to synthesize first-strand cDNA from all RNA. Following uracil-DNA glycosylase treatment, all cDNA underwent a first 18-cycle PCR with the universal primers M1SS and BC2_uni_R. The paper's data handling went like this. For normalization, 1 million high-quality reads, each with a distinct molecular identifier, were randomly selected from each sample. Instead of being binned into consensus sequences, reads with shared molecular identifiers were discarded. MiTCR, set to a Q25 quality threshold and the strictest error-elimination algorithm, was used for CDR3 identification, clonotype clustering and error correction. A nonparametric unseen species model with Euler transformation was used to estimate lower-bound total TCR beta diversity. Using fastp at Q25 and MiXCR, TCRdb reprocessed the public reads and kept productive beta chains. Each entry merges the rows of one CDR3 protein and shows their most common DNA and genes. V and J calls and clone size were set by TCRdb, not the authors. This sample lists 700,000 to 950,000 distinct CDR3 sequences; more than 45% were detected once. 22% of the sample comes from the top ten.

V is shortened by 0 bases, J by 0 bases, and the region joining them spans 13 bases. Its CDR3 holds 17 amino acids, cysteine through phenylalanine. The entry retains the CDR3 DNA only, 51 bases that are in frame from base 1. The germline V gene provides CDR1 MNHEY and CDR2 SVGEGT. In the case of this clonotype: Its antigen target is currently unknown. No base qualities exist here, and no much larger clone lies one base off it.

The sequence came from a man aged 30-40 years in good health. The V and J segments used are TRBV6-2 or TRBV6-3 and TRBJ2-3; the D gene is unclear. Sample: blood. The nucleotide sequence is given as TGTGCCAGCAGTTACTCTACCGGAAGGATCAGCACAGATACGCAGTATTTT. This is translated as CASSYSTGRISTDTQYF.